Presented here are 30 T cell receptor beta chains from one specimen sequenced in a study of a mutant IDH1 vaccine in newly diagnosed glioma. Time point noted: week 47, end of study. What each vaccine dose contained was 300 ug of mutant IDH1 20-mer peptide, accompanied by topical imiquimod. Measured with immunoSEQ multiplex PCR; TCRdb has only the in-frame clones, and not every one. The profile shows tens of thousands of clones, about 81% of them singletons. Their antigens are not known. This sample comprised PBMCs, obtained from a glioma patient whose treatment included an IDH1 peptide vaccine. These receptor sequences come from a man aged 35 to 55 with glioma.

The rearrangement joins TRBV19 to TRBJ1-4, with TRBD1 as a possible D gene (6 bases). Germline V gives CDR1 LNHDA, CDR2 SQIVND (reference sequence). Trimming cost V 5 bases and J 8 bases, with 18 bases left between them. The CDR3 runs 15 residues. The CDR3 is CASSPGTLLKEKLFF. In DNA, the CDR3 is TGTGCCAGTAGTCCGGGGACACTATTGAAAGAAAAACTGTTTTTT.

The CDR3 nucleotides are TGCGCCAGCAGCAAGATAGGGACTAGCGGTCCCTACAATGAGCAGTTCTTC. Translating it yields CASSKIGTSGPYNEQFF. The chain combines TRBV5-1 with TRBJ2-1; 11 bases align to TRBD2. Germline CDR1 is SGHRS and CDR2 is YFSETQ. This CDR3 contains 17 residues. J lost 2 bases, V lost 4 bases, and 8 bases had no gene match.

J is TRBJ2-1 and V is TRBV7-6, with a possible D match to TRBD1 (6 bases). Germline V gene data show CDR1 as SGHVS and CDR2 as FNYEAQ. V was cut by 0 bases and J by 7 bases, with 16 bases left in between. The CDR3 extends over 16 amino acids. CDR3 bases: TGTGCCAGCAGCTTAGCGAGCAGAACAGGGCAAAATGAGCAGTTCTTC. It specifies CASSLASRTGQNEQFF.

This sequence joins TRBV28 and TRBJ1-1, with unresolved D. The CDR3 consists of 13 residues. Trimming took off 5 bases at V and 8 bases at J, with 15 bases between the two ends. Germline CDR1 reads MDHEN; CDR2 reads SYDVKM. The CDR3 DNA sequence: TGTGCCAGCAGTATAGGAGAGAAGGTCGAAGCTTTCTTT. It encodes CASSIGEKVEAFF.

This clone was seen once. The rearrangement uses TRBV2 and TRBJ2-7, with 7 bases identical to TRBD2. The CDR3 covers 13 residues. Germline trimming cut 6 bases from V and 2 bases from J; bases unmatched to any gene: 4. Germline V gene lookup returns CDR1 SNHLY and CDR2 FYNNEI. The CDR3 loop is CASSNSGAYEQYF. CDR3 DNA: TGTGCCAGCAGCAACAGCGGGGCCTACGAGCAGTACTTC.

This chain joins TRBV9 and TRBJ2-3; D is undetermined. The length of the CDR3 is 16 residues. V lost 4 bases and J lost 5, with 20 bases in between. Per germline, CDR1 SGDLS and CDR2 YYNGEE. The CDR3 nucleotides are TGTGCCAGCAGCCGGCGAGCCTTCACGGGTGGAGATACGCAGTATTTT. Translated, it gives CASSRRAFTGGDTQYF. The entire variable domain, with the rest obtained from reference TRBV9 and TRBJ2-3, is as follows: DSGVTQTPKHLITATGQRVTLRCSPRSGDLSVYWYQQSLDQGLQFLIQYYNGEERAKGNILERFSAQQFPDLHSELNLSSLELGDSALYFCASSRRAFTGGDTQYFGPGTRLTVL.

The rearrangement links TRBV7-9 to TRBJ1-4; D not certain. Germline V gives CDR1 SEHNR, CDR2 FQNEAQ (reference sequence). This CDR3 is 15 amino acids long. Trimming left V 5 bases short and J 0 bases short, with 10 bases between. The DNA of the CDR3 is TGTGCCAGCAGCCGTCACACTACAACTAATGAAAAACTGTTTTTT. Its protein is CASSRHTTTNEKLFF.

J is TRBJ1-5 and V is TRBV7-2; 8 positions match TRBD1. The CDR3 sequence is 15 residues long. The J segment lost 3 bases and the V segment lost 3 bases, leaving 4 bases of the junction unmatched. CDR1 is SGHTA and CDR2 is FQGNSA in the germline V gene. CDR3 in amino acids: CASSLAGGLNQPQHF. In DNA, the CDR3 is TGTGCCAGCAGCTTGGCAGGGGGCCTCAATCAGCCCCAGCATTTT.

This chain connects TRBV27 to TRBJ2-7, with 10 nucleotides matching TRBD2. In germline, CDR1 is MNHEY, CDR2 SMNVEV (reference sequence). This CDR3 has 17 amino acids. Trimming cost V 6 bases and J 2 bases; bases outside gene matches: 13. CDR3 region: CASRLLTSGIAPYEQYF. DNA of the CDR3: TGTGCCAGCAGACTTTTAACTAGCGGGATCGCCCCCTACGAGCAGTACTTC.

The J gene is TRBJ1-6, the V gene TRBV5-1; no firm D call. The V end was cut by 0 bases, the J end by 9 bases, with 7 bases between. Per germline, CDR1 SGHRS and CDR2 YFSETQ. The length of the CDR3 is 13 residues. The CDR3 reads CASSLEGISPLHF. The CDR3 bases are TGCGCCAGCAGCTTGGAGGGTATTTCACCCCTCCACTTT. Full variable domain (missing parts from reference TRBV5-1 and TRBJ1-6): KAGVTQTPRYLIKTRGQQVTLSCSPISGHRSVSWYQQTPGQGLQFLFEYFSETQRNKGNFPGRFSGRQFSNSRSEMNVSTLELGDSALYLCASSLEGISPLHFGNGTRLTVT.

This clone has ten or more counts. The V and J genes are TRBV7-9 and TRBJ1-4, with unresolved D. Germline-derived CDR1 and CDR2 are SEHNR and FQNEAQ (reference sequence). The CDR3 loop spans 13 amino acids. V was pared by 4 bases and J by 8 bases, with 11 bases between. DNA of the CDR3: TGTGCCAGCAGCTCCGGCAGGCGCGAAAAACTGTTTTTT. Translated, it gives CASSSGRREKLFF.

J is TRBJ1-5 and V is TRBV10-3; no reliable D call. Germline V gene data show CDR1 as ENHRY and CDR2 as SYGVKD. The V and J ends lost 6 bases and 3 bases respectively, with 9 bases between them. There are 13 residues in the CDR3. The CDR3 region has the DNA TGTGCCATCAGCGACTATGCCAATCAGCCCCAGCATTTT. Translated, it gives CAISDYANQPQHF.

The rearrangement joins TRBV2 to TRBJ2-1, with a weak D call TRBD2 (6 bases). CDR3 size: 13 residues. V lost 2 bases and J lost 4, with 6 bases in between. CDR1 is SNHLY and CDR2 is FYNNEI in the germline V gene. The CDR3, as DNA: TGTGCCAGCAGTGAACGGGGGTACAATGAGCAGTTCTTC. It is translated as CASSERGYNEQFF.

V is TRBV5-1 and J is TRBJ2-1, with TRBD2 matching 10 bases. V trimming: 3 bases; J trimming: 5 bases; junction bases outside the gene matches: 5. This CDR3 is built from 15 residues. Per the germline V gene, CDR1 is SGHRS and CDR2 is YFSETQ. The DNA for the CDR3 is TGCGCCAGCAGCTCCCAAGCGGGAGGGCACAATGAGCAGTTCTTC. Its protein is CASSSQAGGHNEQFF. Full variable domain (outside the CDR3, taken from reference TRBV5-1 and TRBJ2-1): KAGVTQTPRYLIKTRGQQVTLSCSPISGHRSVSWYQQTPGQGLQFLFEYFSETQRNKGNFPGRFSGRQFSNSRSEMNVSTLELGDSALYLCASSSQAGGHNEQFFGPGTRLTVL.

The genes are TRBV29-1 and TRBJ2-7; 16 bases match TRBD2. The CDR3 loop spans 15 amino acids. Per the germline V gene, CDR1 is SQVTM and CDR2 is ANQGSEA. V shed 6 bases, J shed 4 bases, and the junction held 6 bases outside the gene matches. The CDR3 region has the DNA TGCAGCGTCGGGACTAGCGGGAGGGTAGGTTACGAGCAGTACTTC. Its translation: CSVGTSGRVGYEQYF.

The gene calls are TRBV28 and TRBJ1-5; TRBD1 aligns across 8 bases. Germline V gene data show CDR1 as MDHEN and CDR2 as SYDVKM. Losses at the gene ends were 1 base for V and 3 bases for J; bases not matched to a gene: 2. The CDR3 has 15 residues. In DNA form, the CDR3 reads TGTGCCAGCAGTTTATCAGGGGGCGCCAATCAGCCCCAGCATTTT. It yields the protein CASSLSGGANQPQHF.

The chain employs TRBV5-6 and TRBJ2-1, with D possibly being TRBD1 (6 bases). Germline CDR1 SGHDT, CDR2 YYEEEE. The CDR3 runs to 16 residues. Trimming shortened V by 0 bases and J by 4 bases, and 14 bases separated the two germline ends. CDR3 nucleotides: TGTGCCAGCAGCTTGGAAGTGGGGGCAGGGTACAATGAGCAGTTCTTC. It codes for CASSLEVGAGYNEQFF.

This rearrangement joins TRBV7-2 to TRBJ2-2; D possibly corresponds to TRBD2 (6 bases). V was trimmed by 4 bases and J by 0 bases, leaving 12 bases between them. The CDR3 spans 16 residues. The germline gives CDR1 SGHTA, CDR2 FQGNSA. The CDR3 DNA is TGTGCCAGCAGCTCCCCCGGCGGGACGAACACCGGGGAGCTGTTTTTT. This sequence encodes CASSSPGGTNTGELFF.

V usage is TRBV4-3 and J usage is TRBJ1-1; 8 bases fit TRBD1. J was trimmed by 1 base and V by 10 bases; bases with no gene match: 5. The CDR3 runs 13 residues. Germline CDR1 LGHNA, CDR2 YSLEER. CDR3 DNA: TGCGCCATCCAGGGGGCGGGGAACACTGAAGCTTTCTTT. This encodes CAIQGAGNTEAFF.

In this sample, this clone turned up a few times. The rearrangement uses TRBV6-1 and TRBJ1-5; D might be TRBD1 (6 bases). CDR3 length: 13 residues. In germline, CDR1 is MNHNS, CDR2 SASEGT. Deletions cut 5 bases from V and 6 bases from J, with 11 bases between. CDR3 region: CASSTGYGQPQHF. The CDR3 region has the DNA TGTGCCAGCAGTACAGGGTACGGTCAGCCCCAGCATTTT.

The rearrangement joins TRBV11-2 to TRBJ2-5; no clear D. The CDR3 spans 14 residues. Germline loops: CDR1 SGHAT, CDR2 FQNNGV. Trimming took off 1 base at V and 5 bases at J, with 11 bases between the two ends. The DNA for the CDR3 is TGTGCCAGCAGCTTAGGATCGGGTGGGGAGACCCAGTACTTC. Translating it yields CASSLGSGGETQYF. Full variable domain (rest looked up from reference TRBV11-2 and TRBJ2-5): EAGVAQSPRYKIIEKRQSVAFWCNPISGHATLYWYQQILGQGPKLLIQFQNNGVVDDSQLPKDRFSAERLKGVDSTLKIQPAKLEDSAVYLCASSLGSGGETQYFGPGTRLLVL.

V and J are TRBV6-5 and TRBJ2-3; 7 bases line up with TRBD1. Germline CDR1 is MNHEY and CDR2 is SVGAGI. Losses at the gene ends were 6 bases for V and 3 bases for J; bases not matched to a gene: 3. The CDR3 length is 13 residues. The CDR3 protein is CASSQQGTDTQYF. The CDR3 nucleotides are TGTGCCAGCAGCCAACAGGGGACAGATACGCAGTATTTT.

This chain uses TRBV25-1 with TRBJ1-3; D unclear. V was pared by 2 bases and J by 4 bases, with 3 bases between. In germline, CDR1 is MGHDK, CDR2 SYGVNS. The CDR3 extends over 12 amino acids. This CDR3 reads CASSEMGNTIYF. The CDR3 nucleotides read TGTGCCAGCAGTGAAATGGGAAACACCATATATTTT.

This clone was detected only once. The CDR3 is CAWSGGVGGHGELFF. For the CDR3, the DNA is TGTGCCTGGAGTGGCGGCGTCGGGGGGCACGGGGAGCTGTTTTTT. The chain joins TRBV30 to TRBJ2-2; TRBD2 might be the D (7 bases). The V end lost 1 base, the J end lost 7 bases, and 16 bases lay between the germline ends. Germline V lookup: CDR1 GTSNPN, CDR2 SVGIG (reference sequence). The CDR3 is 15 residues long.

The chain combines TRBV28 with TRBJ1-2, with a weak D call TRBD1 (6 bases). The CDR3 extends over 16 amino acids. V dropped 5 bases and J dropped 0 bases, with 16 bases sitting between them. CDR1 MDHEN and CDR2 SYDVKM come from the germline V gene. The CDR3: CASSRHRVGANYGYTF. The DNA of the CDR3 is TGTGCCAGCAGTCGGCACAGGGTGGGAGCTAACTATGGCTACACCTTC.

CDR3 amino acids: CASSPPAWTGGYTF. The CDR3 DNA follows: TGTGCCAGCTCACCACCAGCATGGACGGGGGGCTACACCTTC. V is TRBV18 and J is TRBJ1-2; D not resolved. The CDR3 loop spans 14 amino acids. Per the germline V gene, CDR1 is KGHSH and CDR2 is LQKENI. Between the trimmed V and J ends, which lost 0 bases and 8 bases, there was a span of 13 bases.

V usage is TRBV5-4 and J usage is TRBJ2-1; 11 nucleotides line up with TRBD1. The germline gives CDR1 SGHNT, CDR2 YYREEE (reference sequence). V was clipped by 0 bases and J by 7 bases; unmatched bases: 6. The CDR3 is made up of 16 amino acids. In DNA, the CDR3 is TGTGCCAGCAGCTTGGCTCGGACAGGGGGCAAGAATGAGCAGTTCTTC. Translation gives CASSLARTGGKNEQFF.

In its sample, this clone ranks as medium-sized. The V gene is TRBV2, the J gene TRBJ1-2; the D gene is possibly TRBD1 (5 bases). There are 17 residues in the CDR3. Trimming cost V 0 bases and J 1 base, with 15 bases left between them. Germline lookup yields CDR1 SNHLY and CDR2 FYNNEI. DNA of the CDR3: TGTGCCAGCAGTGAAGCGCTTCACCACAGGCTTAACTATGGCTACACCTTC. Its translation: CASSEALHHRLNYGYTF.

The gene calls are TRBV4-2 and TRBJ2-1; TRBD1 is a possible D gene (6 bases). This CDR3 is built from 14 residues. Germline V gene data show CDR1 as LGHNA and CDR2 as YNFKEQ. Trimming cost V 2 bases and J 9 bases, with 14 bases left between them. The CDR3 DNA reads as TGTGCCAGCAGCCAACGAGGGGGAGAGGCTGAGCAGTTCTTC. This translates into CASSQRGGEAEQFF.

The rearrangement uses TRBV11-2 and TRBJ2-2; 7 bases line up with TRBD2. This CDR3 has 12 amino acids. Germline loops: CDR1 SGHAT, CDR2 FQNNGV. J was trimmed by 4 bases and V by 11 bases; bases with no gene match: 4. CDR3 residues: CAGRGSTGELFF. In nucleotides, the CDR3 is TGTGCCGGGCGGGGGAGCACCGGGGAGCTGTTTTTT. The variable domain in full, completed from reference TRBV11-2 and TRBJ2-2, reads EAGVAQSPRYKIIEKRQSVAFWCNPISGHATLYWYQQILGQGPKLLIQFQNNGVVDDSQLPKDRFSAERLKGVDSTLKIQPAKLEDSAVYLCAGRGSTGELFFGEGSRLTVL.